This TCR beta chain comes out of a study of OX40 agonist ivuxolimab in advanced cancers. The method was immunoSEQ multiplex PCR; TCRdb's version includes in-frame clones alone and lacks a portion of them. Of over 55,000 clones in the sample, about 81% are singletons; the top ten hold around 5%. The table lists this clone with a count of one. This CDR3 spans 16 amino acids. The J segment lost 3 bases and the V segment lost 1 base, leaving 4 bases of the junction unmatched. Germline V lookup: CDR1 SGHTS, CDR2 YDEGEE. Sequenced here: CD4+ or CD8+ T cells sorted from blood, sampled in a trial of the OX40 agonist ivuxolimab. This sequence was found in an adult with an advanced solid tumor such as melanoma, head and neck, liver or kidney cancer. The V gene is TRBV5-8, the J gene TRBJ2-1, with 10 bases that match TRBD2. CDR3 DNA: TGTGCCAGCAGCTTGATTACTAGCGGGGACTACAATGAGCAGTTCTTC. Protein product: CASSLITSGDYNEQFF.